The 27 T cell receptor beta chains below were found in one sample sequenced in a study of tumor-infiltrating lymphocytes in primary liver carcinoma. A primer matching the constant region was used to make TCR beta cDNA from 450 to 550 ng of total RNA. The TCR beta library was amplified through three nested multiplex PCR rounds in a modified ARM-PCR procedure. TRBV1-TRBV30 forward primers paired with a C-beta reverse primer drove the first two PCR rounds, about 10 cycles each. TCRdb independently ran MiXCR on the multiplex PCR reads; one entry per CDR3 protein. The repertoire holds tens of thousands of distinct CDR3 sequences, with 75% as singletons. Without any cell sorting, about 19-31 mg of bulk tissue yielded co-extracted RNA and DNA. Material for sequencing was tumor-adjacent normal liver tissue. Source of these receptors: a middle-aged man with primary liver carcinoma and hepatitis B virus infection.

This chain uses TRBV7-9 with TRBJ1-2; 8 bases are a match to TRBD1. The V and J ends lost 9 bases and 5 bases, in that order; junction bases with no gene match: 11. The CDR3 consists of 14 residues. Looked up from germline, CDR1 is SEHNR and CDR2 is FQNEAQ (reference sequence). In nucleotides, the CDR3 is TGTGCCAGTAGATGGGACAGGAGGTTTTATGGCTACACCTTC. Protein product: CASRWDRRFYGYTF. Based on the CDR3 plus reference TRBV7-9 and TRBJ1-2, the full variable domain is DTGVSQNPRHKITKRGQNVTFRCDPISEHNRLYWYRQTLGQGPEFLTYFQNEAQLEKSRLLSDRFSAERPKGSFSTLEIQRTEQGDSAMYLCASRWDRRFYGYTFGSGTRLTVV.

Notes on this clonotype: One end of the junction fails to match germline, which may point to a read error. The J gene is TRBJ1-5, the V gene TRBV29-1; D is perhaps TRBD1 (6 bases). This CDR3 spans 13 amino acids. Germline CDR1 and CDR2: SQVTM and ANQGSEA. The CDR3 region has the DNA TGCAGCGCCGGAGGGGGAGTGAATCATCCCCAGCATTTT. It specifies CSAGGGVNHPQHF. Full variable domain (missing parts from reference TRBV29-1 and TRBJ1-5): SAVISQKPSRDICQRGTSLTIQCQVDSQVTMMFWYRQQPGQSLTLIATANQGSEATYESGFVIDKFPISRPNLTFSTLTVSNMSPEDSSIYLCSAGGGVNHPQHFGDGTRLSIL.

V and J are TRBV11-2 and TRBJ2-7; D is undetermined. The CDR3 is 15 amino acids. V was shortened by 1 base and J by 3 bases, with 13 bases between the two germline ends. The germline V gene has CDR1 SGHAT and CDR2 FQNNGV. In DNA form, the CDR3 reads TGTGCCAGCAGCTTAGGAACGGGTCTTAACTACGAGCAGTACTTC. Protein: CASSLGTGLNYEQYF.

Notes on this clonotype: A read error may produce the germline difference seen at one junction end. J is TRBJ2-7 and V is TRBV6-1; TRBD2 is a possible D gene (6 bases). The CDR3 extends over 15 amino acids. Germline CDR1 is MNHNS and CDR2 is SASEGT. CDR3 sequence: CASSASTSGSYERYF. The CDR3 region has the DNA TGTGCCAGCAGTGCTTCGACTAGTGGGAGTTACGAGCGGTACTTC.

The chain has TRBV4-1 and TRBJ2-1, with 8 bases that match TRBD2. Germline CDR1 and CDR2: MGHRA and YSYEKL. J gave up 7 bases and V 3 bases, and 11 bases lay outside the gene matches. There are 16 residues in the CDR3. The CDR3 region has the DNA TGCGCCAGCAGCCAGGAATCGGCTAGCGGGTTAAATGAGCAGTTCTTC. Translated, it gives CASSQESASGLNEQFF.

The sample holds many counts of this clonotype. This chain links TRBV28 with TRBJ2-1, with a possible D match to TRBD2 (5 bases). The germline gives CDR1 MDHEN, CDR2 SYDVKM. V lost 4 bases and J 6 bases, leaving 13 bases between the germline ends. There are 14 residues in the CDR3. CDR3 nucleotide sequence: TGTGCCAGCAGTTCAGGACTCAGGTGCAATGAGCAGTTCTTC. Translating gives CASSSGLRCNEQFF.

Turning to this clonotype: It is likely a read error, because the conserved phenylalanine at the end of the CDR3 is missing. J is TRBJ2-1 and V is TRBV7-8; D is perhaps TRBD1 (5 bases). Germline assignment: CDR1 SGHVS and CDR2 FQNEAQ. The CDR3 is 15 residues long. The CDR3 loop reads CASCLGDVTYNEQFI. In nucleotides, the CDR3 is TGTGCCAGCTGCTTAGGGGATGTAACCTACAATGAGCAGTTCATC.

Notes on this clonotype: The junction does not match germline at one end; this may be a read error. The chain links TRBV7-8 to TRBJ2-5; TRBD2 aligns across 7 bases. CDR1 is SGHVS and CDR2 is FQNEAQ in the germline V gene. This CDR3 spans 16 amino acids. CDR3 sequence reads: CASSRGAGVREETQYF. The CDR3 nucleotides read TGTGCTAGCAGTCGAGGGGCGGGAGTGAGGGAAGAGACCCAGTACTTC. Filled out from reference TRBV7-8 and TRBJ2-5, the complete variable domain reads GAGVSQSPRYKVAKRGQDVALRCDPISGHVSLFWYQQALGQGPEFLTYFQNEAQLDKSGLPSDRFFAERPEGSVSTLKIQRTQQEDSAVYLCASSRGAGVREETQYFGPGTRLLVL.

Points on this clonotype: A junction boundary mismatches the germline segment, possibly from a read error. The chain uses TRBV4-3 and TRBJ1-1; unclear D gene. The CDR3 runs 16 residues. Germline CDR1 is LGHNA and CDR2 is YSLEER. CDR3 residues: CTSSQEADIMNTEAFF. The CDR3 DNA is TGCACCAGCAGCCAGGAGGCGGATATTATGAACACTGAAGCTTTCTTT.

Regarding this clonotype: At one end, the junction sequence differs from germline, possibly due to a read error. V gene TRBV11-2 combines with J gene TRBJ1-3; weak D call: TRBD1 (5 bases). Germline CDR1 reads SGHAT; CDR2 reads FQNNGV. This CDR3 is 15 amino acids long. DNA of the CDR3: TGTGCCAGCTTGCTGGGCGGGGACCCAGGAAACACCATACATTTT. As protein: CASLLGGDPGNTIHF.

In the case of this clonotype: Relative to the germline gene, one junction end is altered; a read error may explain this. V usage is TRBV16 and J usage is TRBJ1-6; a weak D match, TRBD1 (6 bases). CDR3 length equals 15 residues. CDR1 is KGHSY and CDR2 is FQNENV in the germline V gene. Here the CDR3 DNA reads TGTGCCAGCAGTCAAACTCAGGGGACGAATTCGCCCCTCCACTTT. Translation: CASSQTQGTNSPLHF.

This clonotype was detected only once. The CDR3, as DNA: TGTGCCAGCAGTTTATCTGGGATCGAAAAACTGTTTTTT. It is translated as CASSLSGIEKLFF. The gene calls are TRBV12-3 or TRBV12-4 and TRBJ1-4; D is uncertain. CDR3 size: 13 residues. The V end was cut by 2 bases, the J end by 8 bases, with 9 bases between.

Note on this clonotype: The junction departs from germline at one end; a sequencing error may be responsible. The V and J genes are TRBV6-1 and TRBJ1-2, with TRBD1 matching 7 bases. Germline CDR1 reads MNHNS; CDR2 reads SASEGT. This CDR3 has 15 amino acids. Here the CDR3 reads CDSSDWTGSNYGYIF. The CDR3 nucleotides are TGTGACAGCAGTGACTGGACAGGATCTAACTATGGCTACATCTTC.

On this clonotype: Likely a read error: the CDR3 ends without its conserved phenylalanine or tryptophan. This chain joins TRBV29-1 and TRBJ2-2, with D unresolved. Trimming removed 6 bases from V and 1 base from J, with 15 bases in between. CDR3 size: 15 residues. The germline V gene encodes CDR1 SQVTM and CDR2 ANQGSEA. The CDR3, as DNA: TGCAGCGTCGTAGTGGGAATCATGAACACCGGGGAGCTGTTTTCT. Its protein product is CSVVVGIMNTGELFS.

The gene calls are TRBV5-4 and TRBJ2-2, with 8 bases aligning to TRBD2. CDR1 and CDR2 (germline): SGHNT, YYREEE (reference sequence). This CDR3 comprises 15 residues. The CDR3 nucleotides read TGTATCAGCAGCACCGGGACTAGGGAGACCGGGGAGCTGTTTTTT. This encodes CISSTGTRETGELFF.

As to this clonotype: The junction does not match germline at one end; this may be a read error. The chain carries TRBV29-1 and TRBJ1-1; possible D gene TRBD1, 5 bases. The CDR3 has 12 residues. Looked up from germline, CDR1 is SQVTM and CDR2 is ANQGSEA. The CDR3: CSVGTGITEAFF. For the CDR3, the DNA is TGTAGCGTGGGGACTGGCATAACTGAAGCTTTCTTT.

Details on this clonotype: Relative to the germline gene, one junction end is altered; a read error may explain this. The V and J genes are TRBV11-1 and TRBJ2-1; 7 bases align to TRBD2. This CDR3 region has 14 residues. The V gene's germline CDR1 is SGHAT and CDR2 FQDESV (reference sequence). The CDR3 loop reads CAGSQSGIYNERFF. In DNA form, the CDR3 reads TGTGCCGGTAGCCAAAGCGGGATATACAATGAGCGGTTCTTC.

About this clonotype itself: A single base separates this from a much larger clone, so it may be a read error. V usage is TRBV7-9 and J usage is TRBJ2-7; D gene ambiguous. Germline lookup yields CDR1 SEHNR and CDR2 FQNEAQ (reference sequence). The ends were cut back, 4 bases at V and 5 bases at J, with 9 bases in the middle. The CDR3 extends over 12 amino acids. The CDR3 sequence is CASSSVVDEQYF. Written as DNA, the CDR3 is TGTGCCAGCAGCTCTGTGGTCGACGAGCAGTACTTC.

The chain uses TRBV7-8 and TRBJ2-2; D ambiguous. The V end was cut by 1 base, the J end by 12 bases, with 15 bases between. The CDR3 extends over 14 amino acids. Germline-derived CDR1 and CDR2 are SGHVS and FQNEAQ. The CDR3 is CASSLGGNTRKLFF. In DNA, the CDR3 is TGTGCCAGCAGCTTAGGGGGTAACACCAGGAAGCTGTTTTTT.

Turning to this clonotype: The CDR3 end shows no conserved phenylalanine or tryptophan, and so a read error is likely. The chain combines TRBV5-1 with TRBJ1-3, with a weak D call TRBD1 (6 bases). Per the germline V gene, CDR1 is SGHRS and CDR2 is YFSETQ. The CDR3 runs to 14 residues. DNA for the CDR3: TGCGCTAGCAGCTTGACAGGTCCAGGAAACACCATATATTAT. It yields the protein CASSLTGPGNTIYY.

As regards this clonotype: The junction and the germline gene differ at one end; a read error may be behind it. The chain links TRBV5-1 to TRBJ2-5, with D perhaps TRBD2 (7 bases). The CDR3 runs to 16 residues. Germline CDR1 reads SGHRS; CDR2 reads YFSETQ. The CDR3 region is CTSGFRVGGPRETQYF. The CDR3 DNA is TGCACCAGCGGCTTCAGGGTCGGGGGGCCGAGGGAGACCCAGTACTTC.

In regard to this clonotype: A much larger clone lies one base from this, so it may be a read error. This chain connects TRBV19 to TRBJ1-1; a weak D match, TRBD1 (5 bases). The CDR3 has 15 amino acids. Germline lookup yields CDR1 LNHDA and CDR2 SQIVND (reference sequence). This CDR3 reads CASCIYPPRGGEAFF. The CDR3 nucleotides are TGTGCCAGTTGTATATACCCCCCTCGGGGGGGAGAAGCTTTCTTT.

The V call is TRBV20-1, the J call TRBJ2-3; D is unclear. Germline V gene data show CDR1 as DFQATT and CDR2 as SNEGSKA (reference sequence). The CDR3 covers 13 residues. V lost 3 bases to trimming and J lost 0 bases, with 7 bases between them. The CDR3 reads CSARTSSTDTQYF. DNA of the CDR3: TGCAGTGCTAGGACCAGTAGCACAGATACGCAGTATTTT.

In this sample, this clonotype turned up a few times. The chain uses TRBV30 and TRBJ2-7, with 8 positions matching TRBD2. The CDR3 is 16 amino acids. V gave up 3 bases and J gave up 2 bases; unmatched junction bases: 12. In germline, CDR1 is GTSNPN, CDR2 SVGIG (reference sequence). The CDR3 is CAWRGLGGRTPYEQYF. The CDR3 DNA is TGTGCCTGGAGGGGCCTGGGCGGGAGGACCCCCTACGAGCAGTACTTC.

On this clonotype itself: The conserved final phenylalanine or tryptophan is absent from the CDR3, which likely points to a read error. CDR3 protein: CTSSTNNEQFL. DNA for the CDR3: TGTACCAGCAGTACAAACAATGAGCAGTTCTTA. The rearrangement uses TRBV6-2 or TRBV6-3 and TRBJ2-1, with D hard to call. This CDR3 has 11 amino acids. Germline V gives CDR1 MNHEY, CDR2 SVGEGT.

This clonotype occurred once. Here the CDR3 omits its conserved ending phenylalanine or tryptophan, so a read error is the likely source. V usage is TRBV11-2 and J usage is TRBJ2-4, with 7 nucleotides matching TRBD2. Germline V CDR1 and CDR2: SGHAT, FQNNGV. CDR3 size: 18 residues. V shed 4 bases, J shed 0 bases, and the junction held 12 bases outside the gene matches. As DNA, the CDR3 is TGTGCCAGCAGCTCATCGGGACTAACGGGAGTAGCCAAAAACATTCAGTACTCC. Translating it yields CASSSSGLTGVAKNIQYS.

As to this clonotype: A junction boundary mismatches the germline segment, possibly from a read error. This sequence joins TRBV6-1 and TRBJ2-7; 7 nucleotides line up with TRBD1. The V gene's germline CDR1 is MNHNS and CDR2 SASEGT. The CDR3 loop spans 12 amino acids. The CDR3: CAAGGRPYERYF. The CDR3 coding sequence is TGTGCCGCAGGGGGACGTCCCTACGAGCGGTACTTC.